The next 27 T cell receptor beta chains were all read from a single sample in a study of T cell responses to AZD1222 COVID-19 vaccine. Sequencing used immunoSEQ multiplex PCR; TCRdb keeps in-frame clones, though not all of them. Found here are roughly 91,000 clones, around 90% of them singletons; the top ten hold around 2.7%. This specimen was peripheral blood, taken on day 0 of AZD1222 vaccination. These receptors came from an adult in good health.

The chain has TRBV18 and TRBJ2-2; no definite D call. This CDR3 contains 16 residues. Germline V gene sequence: CDR1 KGHSH, CDR2 LQKENI. With 8 bases removed from V and 3 bases from J, the gap between germline ends came to 19 bases. The CDR3: CASPRVGQVDTGELFF. In nucleotides, the CDR3 is TGTGCCAGCCCTAGGGTCGGGCAGGTAGACACCGGGGAGCTGTTTTTT.

This clone came up once. The V and J genes are TRBV6-5 and TRBJ1-5; 8 positions match TRBD1. V was pared by 6 bases and J by 5 bases, with 6 bases of the junction left unmatched. Germline CDR1 reads MNHEY; CDR2 reads SVGAGI. The CDR3 has 14 residues. This CDR3 is CASRRQGIHQPQHF. CDR3 bases: TGTGCCAGCAGAAGACAGGGGATCCATCAGCCCCAGCATTTT.

This chain connects TRBV6-4 to TRBJ1-1; tentative D call: TRBD1 (6 bases). The germline V gene encodes CDR1 MRHNA and CDR2 SNTAGT. The CDR3 runs to 14 residues. With 3 bases removed from V and 5 bases from J, the gap between germline ends came to 13 bases. The CDR3 here is CASSEQGEATEAFF. The DNA of the CDR3 is TGTGCCAGCAGTGAACAGGGTGAGGCGACTGAAGCTTTCTTT.

The J gene is TRBJ2-2, the V gene TRBV7-3; the match to TRBD2 covers 11 bases. V lost 1 base, J lost 0 bases, and 4 bases stayed unmatched. This CDR3 has 18 residues. Germline V CDR1 and CDR2: SGHTA, FQGTGA. The CDR3 loop reads CASSLSRLAGTNTGELFF. CDR3 DNA: TGTGCCAGCAGCTTAAGTCGACTAGCGGGGACGAACACCGGGGAGCTGTTTTTT.

The chain couples TRBV4-2 to TRBJ1-5, with a tentative D call TRBD1 (5 bases). The CDR3 contains 16 residues. Germline V gene data show CDR1 as LGHNA and CDR2 as YNFKEQ. Trimming cost V 1 base and J 5 bases, with 15 bases left between them. CDR3 sequence: CASSQGWGRGDQPQHF. CDR3 nucleotides: TGTGCCAGCAGCCAAGGGTGGGGACGGGGGGATCAGCCCCAGCATTTT.

This clone was seen only a few times. Sequence at one end of the junction differs from germline and may be a read error. The chain uses TRBV5-1 and TRBJ2-2, with 9 bases aligning to TRBD1. Germline assignment: CDR1 SGHRS and CDR2 YFSETQ. The CDR3 has 15 residues. DNA for the CDR3: TGTGCCAGCAGCAGGACAGGGGCGGACACCGGGGAGCTGTTTTTT. Amino acids: CASSRTGADTGELFF. Based on the CDR3 plus reference TRBV5-1 and TRBJ2-2, the full variable domain is KAGVTQTPRYLIKTRGQQVTLSCSPISGHRSVSWYQQTPGQGLQFLFEYFSETQRNKGNFPGRFSGRQFSNSRSEMNVSTLELGDSALYLCASSRTGADTGELFFGEGSRLTVL.

This sequence joins TRBV4-2 and TRBJ1-1; 9 nucleotides align to TRBD1. Germline V lookup: CDR1 LGHNA, CDR2 YNFKEQ. The CDR3 loop spans 19 amino acids. V was pared by 1 base and J by 0 bases, with 12 bases of the junction left unmatched. CDR3 sequence: CASSQVYRLQGAMNTEAFF. In DNA form, the CDR3 reads TGTGCCAGCAGCCAAGTTTATCGTTTACAGGGGGCCATGAACACTGAAGCTTTCTTT.

This chain links TRBV19 with TRBJ1-1; 7 bases fit TRBD1. Germline lookup yields CDR1 LNHDA and CDR2 SQIVND (reference sequence). The CDR3 extends over 16 amino acids. With 5 bases clipped from V and 5 bases from J, the junction kept 14 bases outside the gene matches. Here the CDR3 reads CASSHPFRDRPTEAFF. The CDR3 DNA reads TGTGCCAGTAGTCACCCCTTCCGGGACAGACCTACTGAAGCTTTCTTT.

The rearrangement joins TRBV25-1 to TRBJ2-5, with 11 bases identical to TRBD1. CDR3 size: 15 residues. J was trimmed by 7 bases and V by 2 bases; bases with no gene match: 6. Germline V gene data show CDR1 as MGHDK and CDR2 as SYGVNS. CDR3: CASSENRGQGVTQYF. The CDR3 nucleotides are TGTGCCAGCAGTGAAAACCGGGGACAGGGGGTGACCCAGTACTTC.

CDR3 nucleotide sequence: TGTGCCATCACCAACGACGGGGACCCAAACTACAATGAGCAGTTCTTC. It specifies CAITNDGDPNYNEQFF. This rearrangement joins TRBV10-3 to TRBJ2-1; either TRBD1 or TRBD2 may supply D (5 bases each). V was shortened by 7 bases and J by 3 bases, with 19 bases between the two germline ends. The CDR3 length is 16 residues. Germline-derived CDR1 and CDR2 are ENHRY and SYGVKD.

V usage is TRBV19 and J usage is TRBJ2-3, with D perhaps TRBD1 or TRBD2 (5 bases each). The CDR3 runs 12 residues. Germline V gives CDR1 LNHDA, CDR2 SQIVND (reference sequence). Trimming left V 6 bases short and J 10 bases short, with 14 bases between. CDR3 loop: CASSAVGVSQYF. CDR3 bases: TGTGCCAGTAGCGCAGTGGGGGTCTCGCAGTATTTT.

This clone is a singleton in its sample. The J gene is TRBJ1-4, the V gene TRBV5-5, with D unresolved. Germline lookup yields CDR1 SGHKS and CDR2 YYEKEE (reference sequence). V shed 1 base and J shed 8 bases, with 9 bases lying between them. This CDR3 is built from 13 residues. The DNA of the CDR3 is TGTGCCAGCAGCTTGTTATCGGCGGAAAAACTGTTTTTT. Amino acids: CASSLLSAEKLFF.

The chain recombines TRBV25-1 with TRBJ1-2, with no clear D. V lost 1 base, J lost 6 bases, and 3 bases lay in between. The germline V gene encodes CDR1 MGHDK and CDR2 SYGVNS. The CDR3 covers 11 residues. In nucleotides, the CDR3 is TGTGCCAGCAGTGAATCAAATGGCTACACCTTC. Translated, it gives CASSESNGYTF.

This clone was picked up a small number of times. The chain carries TRBV28 and TRBJ2-7, with D perhaps matching TRBD1 or TRBD2 (5 bases each). This CDR3 comprises 14 residues. Trimming shortened V by 5 bases and J by 3 bases, and 14 bases separated the two germline ends. CDR1 and CDR2 from the germline V gene are MDHEN and SYDVKM. The DNA for the CDR3 is TGTGCCAGCAGTGGGGACCGGCAAAACTACGAGCAGTACGTC. This gives the protein CASSGDRQNYEQYV.

This clone was seen just once. V gene TRBV4-3 combines with J gene TRBJ2-7; D tentatively fits TRBD1 or TRBD2 (5 bases each). Trimming removed 0 bases from V and 0 bases from J, with 9 bases in between. The CDR3 is 15 residues long. Per germline, CDR1 LGHNA and CDR2 YSLEER. The CDR3 spells CASSQDVGTSYEQYF. CDR3 bases: TGCGCCAGCAGCCAAGATGTGGGGACCTCCTACGAGCAGTACTTC.

The genes are TRBV12-5 and TRBJ2-2; 10 nucleotides align to TRBD1. Germline loops: CDR1 LGHNT, CDR2 FRNRAP. V dropped 6 bases and J dropped 1; count of bases not matched to a gene: 2. The CDR3 is 15 residues long. CDR3 in DNA: TGTGCTAGTGGAAGGACAGGGGGGAACACCGGGGAGCTGTTTTTT. Its protein is CASGRTGGNTGELFF.

J is TRBJ1-2 and V is TRBV2, with a weak D call TRBD1 (5 bases). CDR3 length: 15 residues. Germline CDR1 and CDR2: SNHLY and FYNNEI. V was clipped by 11 bases and J by 4 bases, with 23 bases between them. CDR3 DNA: TGTGCCTACCCCGGGGGGTTCGTGAAAAGCTATGGCTACACCTTC. It is translated as CAYPGGFVKSYGYTF. Based on the CDR3 plus reference TRBV2 and TRBJ1-2, the full variable domain is EPEVTQTPSHQVTQMGQEVILRCVPISNHLYFYWYRQILGQKVEFLVSFYNNEISEKSEIFDDQFSVERPDGSNFTLKIRSTKLEDSAMYFCAYPGGFVKSYGYTFGSGTRLTVV.

The rearrangement joins TRBV7-9 to TRBJ1-5; D may be TRBD1 (6 bases). V was cut by 4 bases and J by 3 bases, with 13 bases left in between. CDR3 length: 15 residues. Germline loops: CDR1 SEHNR, CDR2 FQNEAQ (reference sequence). CDR3 DNA: TGTGCCAGCAGCTCGAGGGACACCCTCAATCAGCCCCAGCATTTT. It encodes CASSSRDTLNQPQHF.

The gene calls are TRBV5-1 and TRBJ1-6, with D hard to call. Per the germline V gene, CDR1 is SGHRS and CDR2 is YFSETQ. The V and J ends lost 7 bases and 7 bases respectively, with 15 bases between them. The CDR3 is made up of 14 amino acids. The DNA for the CDR3 is TGCGCCAGCGGCCGGGCCCCGGGGAATTCACCCCTCCACTTT. It translates to CASGRAPGNSPLHF. Full variable domain (rest looked up from reference TRBV5-1 and TRBJ1-6): KAGVTQTPRYLIKTRGQQVTLSCSPISGHRSVSWYQQTPGQGLQFLFEYFSETQRNKGNFPGRFSGRQFSNSRSEMNVSTLELGDSALYLCASGRAPGNSPLHFGNGTRLTVT.

V gene TRBV2 combines with J gene TRBJ2-1, with D possibly being TRBD1 or TRBD2 (5 bases each). The CDR3 is made up of 15 amino acids. Looked up from germline, CDR1 is SNHLY and CDR2 is FYNNEI. V was shortened by 6 bases and J by 0 bases, with 12 bases between the two germline ends. CDR3 residues: CASRERTSSYNEQFF. Here the CDR3 DNA reads TGTGCCAGCAGGGAGCGGACAAGCTCCTACAATGAGCAGTTCTTC.

The chain links TRBV6-4 to TRBJ2-3, with 14 bases matching TRBD2. Unmatched junction bases numbered 8, after V lost 2 bases and J lost 7 bases. This CDR3 is 17 amino acids long. Looked up from germline, CDR1 is MRHNA and CDR2 is SNTAGT. Here the CDR3 reads CASSDPRLAGGKNTQYF. The CDR3 coding sequence is TGTGCCAGCAGTGACCCACGACTAGCGGGGGGGAAGAATACGCAGTATTTT.

CDR3: CASSLRGPNTEAFF. The CDR3 bases are TGTGCCAGCAGCTTGAGGGGGCCCAACACTGAAGCTTTCTTT. This sequence joins TRBV11-3 and TRBJ1-1, with 7 bases fitting TRBD1. The ends lost 3 bases at V and 2 bases at J; junction bases unmatched: 3. Germline V gene sequence: CDR1 SGHNT, CDR2 YENEEA. The CDR3 sequence is 14 residues long.

The J gene is TRBJ1-1, the V gene TRBV3-1 (or the pseudogene TRBV3-2), with D maybe TRBD1 (6 bases). The V gene's germline CDR1 is LGHDT and CDR2 YNNKEL (reference sequence). V was shortened by 2 bases and J by 10 bases, with 11 bases between the two germline ends. This CDR3 comprises 12 residues. The CDR3 is CASSQWGAGAFF. The CDR3 coding sequence is TGTGCCAGCAGCCAATGGGGGGCAGGAGCTTTCTTT.

There are a few counts of this clone. Germline is not matched at one junction end, which may reflect a read error. The rearrangement uses TRBV3-1 (or the pseudogene TRBV3-2) and TRBJ2-5; 8 nucleotides line up with TRBD2. CDR1 and CDR2 (germline): LGHDT, YNNKEL (reference sequence). This CDR3 is 16 amino acids long. CDR3 nucleotide sequence: TGTGCCAGCAGCCAAGATCTAGTGGCGACTAGCGCGATCTCAAACTTC. The encoded protein is CASSQDLVATSAISNF.

This clone was counted only a few times. The chain employs TRBV4-3 and TRBJ2-3; TRBD1 agrees at 7 bases. Germline CDR1 and CDR2: LGHNA and YSLEER. V gave up 2 bases and J gave up 0 bases; unmatched junction bases: 5. There are 16 residues in the CDR3. In nucleotides, the CDR3 is TGCGCCAGCAGCCAATGGACAGGATTGAGCACAGATACGCAGTATTTT. This sequence encodes CASSQWTGLSTDTQYF.

This clone was detected a few times. The chain has TRBV5-4 and TRBJ1-4; 10 bases align to TRBD1. The CDR3 is made up of 14 amino acids. The J segment lost 8 bases and the V segment lost 5 bases, leaving 6 bases of the junction unmatched. Germline V gives CDR1 SGHNT, CDR2 YYREEE (reference sequence). The CDR3 nucleotides read TGTGCCAGCAGGGCCGGGACAGGGGAGGAAAAACTGTTTTTT. Translating gives CASRAGTGEEKLFF.

In DNA form, the CDR3 reads TGTGCCAGCAGCTTGGGGGCGACAGGGAAGACCGGGGAGCTGTTTTTT. It codes for CASSLGATGKTGELFF. This chain joins TRBV5-6 and TRBJ2-2; 7 bases fit TRBD1. Looked up from germline, CDR1 is SGHDT and CDR2 is YYEEEE. After removal of 0 bases from V and 5 bases from J, the junction contained 7 bases not matched to a gene. The CDR3 extends over 16 amino acids.